Listed here is a single TCR beta chain. Its specificity is not known. This entry belongs to a study of CD4 T cells in relation to SARS-CoV-2 and coronaviruses. CDR3 length: 14 residues. With 8 bases clipped from V and 3 bases from J, the junction kept 9 bases outside the gene matches. Germline CDR1 and CDR2: SGHNT and YENEEA. Unexposed donor CD4+ T cells date from about 2011-2018, before the COVID-19 pandemic. After about ten days of culture, CD4+ T cells were isolated. Data came from immunoSEQ multiplex PCR; TCRdb stores just in-frame clones and leaves some out. The sample carries roughly 30,000 clones, about three quarters recorded once.

The chain is built from TRBV11-3 and TRBJ1-1, with 7 bases that match TRBD1. The clonotype comes from a human donor in good health. The source material was CD4+ T cells from PBMCs, cultured in vitro. This CDR3 is CASSRQGTDTEAFF. CDR3 coding DNA: TGTGCCAGCTCCCGACAGGGCACGGACACTGAAGCTTTCTTT.